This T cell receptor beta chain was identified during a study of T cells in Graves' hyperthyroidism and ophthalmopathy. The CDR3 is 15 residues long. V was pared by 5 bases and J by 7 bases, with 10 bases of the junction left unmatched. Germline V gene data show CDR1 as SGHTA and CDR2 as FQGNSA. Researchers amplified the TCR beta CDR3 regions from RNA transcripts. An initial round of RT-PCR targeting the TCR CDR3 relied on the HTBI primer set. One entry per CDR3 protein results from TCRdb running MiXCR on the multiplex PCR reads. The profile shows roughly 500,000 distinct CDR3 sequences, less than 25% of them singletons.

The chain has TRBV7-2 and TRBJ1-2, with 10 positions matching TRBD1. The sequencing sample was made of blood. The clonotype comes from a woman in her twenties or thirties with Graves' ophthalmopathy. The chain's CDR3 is CASSQDRGRVGGYTF. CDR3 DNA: TGTGCCAGCAGCCAAGACAGGGGGCGAGTGGGTGGCTACACCTTC.